This T cell receptor beta chain comes out of a study of cytomegalovirus exposure and HLA in healthy donors. CDR3 size: 15 residues. CDR1 and CDR2 (germline): PRHDT, FYEKMQ (reference sequence). V trimming: 2 bases; J trimming: 5 bases; junction bases outside the gene matches: 6. PCR amplification relied on 60 Vbeta primers (plus 13 Jbeta primers). Only in-frame clones appear in the TCRdb table, and some are missing; sequencing was by immunoSEQ multiplex PCR. Among 210,000 or so clones listed, about 83% were seen once. The TCR was taken from a girl aged 10-17 years in good health and CMV-seronegative. The chain uses TRBV13 and TRBJ2-7; 10 bases are shared with TRBD2. The sequenced sample was PBMCs. CDR3: CASSLFGTSVDEQYF. CDR3 coding DNA: TGTGCCAGCAGCTTATTCGGGACTAGCGTCGACGAGCAGTACTTC.